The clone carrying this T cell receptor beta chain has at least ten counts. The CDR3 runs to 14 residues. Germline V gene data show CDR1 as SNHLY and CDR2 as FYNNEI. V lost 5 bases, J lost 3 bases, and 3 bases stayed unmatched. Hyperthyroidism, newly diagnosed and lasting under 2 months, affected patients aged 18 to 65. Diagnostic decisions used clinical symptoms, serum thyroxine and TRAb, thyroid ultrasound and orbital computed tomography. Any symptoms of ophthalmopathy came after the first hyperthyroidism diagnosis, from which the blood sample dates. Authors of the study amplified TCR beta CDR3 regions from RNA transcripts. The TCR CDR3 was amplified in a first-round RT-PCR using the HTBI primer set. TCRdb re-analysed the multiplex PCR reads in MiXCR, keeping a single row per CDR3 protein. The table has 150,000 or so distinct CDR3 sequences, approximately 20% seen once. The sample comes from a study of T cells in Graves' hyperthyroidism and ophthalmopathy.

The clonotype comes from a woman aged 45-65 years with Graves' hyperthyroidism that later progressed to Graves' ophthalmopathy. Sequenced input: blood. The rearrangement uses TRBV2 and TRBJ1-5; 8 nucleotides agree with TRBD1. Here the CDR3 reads CASSPGGANQPQHF. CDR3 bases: TGTGCCAGCAGTCCAGGGGGCGCCAATCAGCCCCAGCATTTT.